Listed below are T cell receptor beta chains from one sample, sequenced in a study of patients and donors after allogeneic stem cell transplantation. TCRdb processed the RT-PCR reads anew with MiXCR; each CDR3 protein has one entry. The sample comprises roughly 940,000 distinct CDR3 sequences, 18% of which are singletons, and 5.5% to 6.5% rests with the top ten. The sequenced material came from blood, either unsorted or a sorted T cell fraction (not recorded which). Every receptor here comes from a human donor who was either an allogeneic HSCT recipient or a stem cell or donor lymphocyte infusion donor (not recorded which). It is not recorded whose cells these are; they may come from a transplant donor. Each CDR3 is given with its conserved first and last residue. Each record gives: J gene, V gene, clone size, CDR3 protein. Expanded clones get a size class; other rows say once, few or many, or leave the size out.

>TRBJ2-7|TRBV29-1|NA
CSVGFGEPYEQYF
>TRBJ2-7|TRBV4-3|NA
CASSREQGNEQYF
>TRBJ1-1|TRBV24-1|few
CATTNRLRGREAFF
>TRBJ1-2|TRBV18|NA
CASSPNRDSYGYTF
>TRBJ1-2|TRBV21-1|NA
CASSKSEAGGYGYTF
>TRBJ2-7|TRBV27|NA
CASRTTGASYYEQYF
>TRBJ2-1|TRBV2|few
CASSEGGNNEQFF
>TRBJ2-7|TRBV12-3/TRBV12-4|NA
CASSPPRSGHYEQYF
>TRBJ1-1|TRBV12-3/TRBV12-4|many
CASSFGQTMNTEAFF
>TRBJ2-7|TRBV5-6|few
CASSTVGGYEQYF
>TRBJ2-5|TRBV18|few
CASSPFVQGTETQYF
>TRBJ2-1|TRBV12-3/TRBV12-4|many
CASSLDLGGEFGSEQFF
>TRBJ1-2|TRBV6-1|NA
CASKYRDPNYGYTF
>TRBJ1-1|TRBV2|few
CATETRRAFF
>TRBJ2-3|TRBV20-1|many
CSARIFALQREDTQYF
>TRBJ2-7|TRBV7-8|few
CASSLGDRGRGEQYF
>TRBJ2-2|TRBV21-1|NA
CASSIYWDRGNTGELFF
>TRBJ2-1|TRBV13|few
CASSSSGTGYGRGDNEQFF
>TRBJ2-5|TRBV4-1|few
CASSQVLETQYF
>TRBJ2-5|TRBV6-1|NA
CASRESSGYQETQYF
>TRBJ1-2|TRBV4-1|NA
CASSQTRTDGYTF
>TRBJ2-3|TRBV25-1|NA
CASSDPGQGKTDTQYF
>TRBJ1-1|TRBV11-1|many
CASSLAPGATEAFF
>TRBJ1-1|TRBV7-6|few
CASSLSPASMRTEAFF
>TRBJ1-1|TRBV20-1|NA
CSARDRTQNTEAFF
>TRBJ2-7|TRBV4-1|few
CASSQDRMVAGRSSYEQYF
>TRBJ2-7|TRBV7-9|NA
CASSLVSGTGAYEQYF
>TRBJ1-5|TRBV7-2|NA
CASSFWGQGYQPQHF
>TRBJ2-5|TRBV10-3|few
CAISGSVQETQYF
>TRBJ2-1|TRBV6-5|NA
CASSYPMTSGRADEQFF
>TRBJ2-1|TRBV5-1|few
CASSIEVEQFF
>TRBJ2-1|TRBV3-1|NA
CASSTRTSGSNEQFF
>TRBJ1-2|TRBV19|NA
CASSTGRARPYGYTF
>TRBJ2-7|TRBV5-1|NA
CASSLRGDSGSPYEQYF
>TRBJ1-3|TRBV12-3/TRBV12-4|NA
CASSSHDLQGNTIYF
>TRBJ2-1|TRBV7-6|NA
CASSLEGAGGPINEQFF